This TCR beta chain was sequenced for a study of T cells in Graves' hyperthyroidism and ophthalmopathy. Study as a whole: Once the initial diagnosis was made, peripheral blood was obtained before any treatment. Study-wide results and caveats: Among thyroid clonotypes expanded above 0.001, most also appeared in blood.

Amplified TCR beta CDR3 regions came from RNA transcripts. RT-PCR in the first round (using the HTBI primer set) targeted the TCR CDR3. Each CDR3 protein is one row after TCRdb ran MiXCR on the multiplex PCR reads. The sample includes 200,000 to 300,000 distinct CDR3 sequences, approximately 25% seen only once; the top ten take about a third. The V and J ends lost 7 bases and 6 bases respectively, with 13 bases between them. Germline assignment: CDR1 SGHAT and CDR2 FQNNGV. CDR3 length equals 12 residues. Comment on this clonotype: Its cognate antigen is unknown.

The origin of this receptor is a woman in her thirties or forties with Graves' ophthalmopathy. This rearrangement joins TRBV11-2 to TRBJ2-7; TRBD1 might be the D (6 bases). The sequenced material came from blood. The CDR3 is CASKGGGSEQYF. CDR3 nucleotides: TGTGCCAGCAAAGGGGGTGGAAGCGAGCAGTACTTC.